This T cell receptor beta chain was documented in a study of tumor-infiltrating lymphocytes in glioblastoma multiforme. Three nested ARM-PCR rounds with V-beta and C-beta primers built TCRB libraries. TCRdb analysed the multiplex PCR reads with MiXCR anew, one entry per CDR3 protein. The sample includes 9,000 to 10,000 distinct CDR3 sequences, less than 80% of them seen just once. Of note for this clonotype: A much larger clonotype is one base distant, so this may be a read error.

The germline V and J ends were trimmed by 5 bases and 7 bases, with 18 bases remaining between them. Per germline, CDR1 SGHAT and CDR2 FQNNGV. There are 15 residues in the CDR3. Material for sequencing was brain tumor tissue. V gene TRBV11-2 combines with J gene TRBJ2-1; D may be TRBD1 or TRBD2 (5 bases each). The TCR originated in a male donor with glioblastoma. CDR3 DNA sequence: TGTGCCAGCAGCCGGTCCGGGATAGGGGTTAATGAGCAGTTCTTC. Its protein is CASSRSGIGVNEQFF.